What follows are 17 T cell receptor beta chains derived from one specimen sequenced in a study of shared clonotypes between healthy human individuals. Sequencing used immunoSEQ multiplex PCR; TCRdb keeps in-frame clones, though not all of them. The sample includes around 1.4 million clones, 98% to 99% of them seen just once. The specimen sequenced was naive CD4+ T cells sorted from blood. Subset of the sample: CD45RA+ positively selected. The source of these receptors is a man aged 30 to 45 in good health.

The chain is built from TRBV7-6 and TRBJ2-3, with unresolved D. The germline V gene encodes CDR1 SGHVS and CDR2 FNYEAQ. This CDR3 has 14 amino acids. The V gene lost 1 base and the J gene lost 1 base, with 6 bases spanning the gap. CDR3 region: CASSLGRGTDTQYF. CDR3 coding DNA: TGTGCCAGCAGCTTAGGAAGGGGCACAGATACGCAGTATTTT.

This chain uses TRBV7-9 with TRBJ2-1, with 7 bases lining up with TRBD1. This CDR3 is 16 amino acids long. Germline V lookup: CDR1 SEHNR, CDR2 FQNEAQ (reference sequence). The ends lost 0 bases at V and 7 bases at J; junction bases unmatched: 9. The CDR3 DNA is TGTGCCAGCAGCTTAGCGTCGACAGGGATTGCGAATGAGCAGTTCTTC. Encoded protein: CASSLASTGIANEQFF.

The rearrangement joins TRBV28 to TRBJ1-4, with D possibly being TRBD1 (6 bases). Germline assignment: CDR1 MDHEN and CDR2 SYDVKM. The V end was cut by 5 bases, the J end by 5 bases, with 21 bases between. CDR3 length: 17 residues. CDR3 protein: CASSVSGTPRGNEKLFF. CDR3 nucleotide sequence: TGTGCCAGCAGTGTGTCCGGGACACCTCGTGGGAATGAAAAACTGTTTTTT.

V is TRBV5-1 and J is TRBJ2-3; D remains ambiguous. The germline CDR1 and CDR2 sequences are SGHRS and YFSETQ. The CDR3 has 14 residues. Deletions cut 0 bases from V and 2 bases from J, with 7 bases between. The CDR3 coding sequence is TGCGCCAGCAGCTTGGAACGGACCACAGATACGCAGTATTTT. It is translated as CASSLERTTDTQYF.

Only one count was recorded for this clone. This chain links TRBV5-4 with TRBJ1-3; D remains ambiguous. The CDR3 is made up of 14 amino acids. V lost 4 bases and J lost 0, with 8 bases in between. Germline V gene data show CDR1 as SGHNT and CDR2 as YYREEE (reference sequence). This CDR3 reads CASSPAGSGNTIYF. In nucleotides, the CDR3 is TGTGCCAGCAGCCCCGCCGGCTCTGGAAACACCATATATTTT.

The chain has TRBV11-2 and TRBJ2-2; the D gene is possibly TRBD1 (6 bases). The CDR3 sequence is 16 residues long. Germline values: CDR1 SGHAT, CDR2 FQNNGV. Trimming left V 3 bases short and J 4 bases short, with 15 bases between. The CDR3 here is CASSLAWGTITGELFF. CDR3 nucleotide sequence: TGTGCCAGCAGCTTGGCATGGGGGACAATCACCGGGGAGCTGTTTTTT. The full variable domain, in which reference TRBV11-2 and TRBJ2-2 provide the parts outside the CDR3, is EAGVAQSPRYKIIEKRQSVAFWCNPISGHATLYWYQQILGQGPKLLIQFQNNGVVDDSQLPKDRFSAERLKGVDSTLKIQPAKLEDSAVYLCASSLAWGTITGELFFGEGSRLTVL.

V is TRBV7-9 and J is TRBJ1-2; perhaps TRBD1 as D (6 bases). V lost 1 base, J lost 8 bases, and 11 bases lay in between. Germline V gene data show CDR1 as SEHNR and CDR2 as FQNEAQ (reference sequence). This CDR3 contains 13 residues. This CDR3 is CASSLDGGRGYTF. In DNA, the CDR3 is TGTGCCAGCAGCTTAGATGGGGGCAGGGGCTACACCTTC.

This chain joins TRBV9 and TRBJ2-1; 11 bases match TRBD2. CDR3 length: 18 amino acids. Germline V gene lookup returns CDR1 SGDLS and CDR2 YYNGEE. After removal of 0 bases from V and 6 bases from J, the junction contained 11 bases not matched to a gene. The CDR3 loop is CASSVEISGRAIGNEQFF. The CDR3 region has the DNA TGTGCCAGCAGCGTAGAGATTAGCGGGAGGGCCATCGGCAATGAGCAGTTCTTC.

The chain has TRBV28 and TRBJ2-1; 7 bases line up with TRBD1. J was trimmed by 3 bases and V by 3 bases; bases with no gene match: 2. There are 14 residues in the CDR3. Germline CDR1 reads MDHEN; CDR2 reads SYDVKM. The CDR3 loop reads CASSFGQVYNEQFF. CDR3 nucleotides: TGTGCCAGCAGTTTTGGACAGGTCTACAATGAGCAGTTCTTC.

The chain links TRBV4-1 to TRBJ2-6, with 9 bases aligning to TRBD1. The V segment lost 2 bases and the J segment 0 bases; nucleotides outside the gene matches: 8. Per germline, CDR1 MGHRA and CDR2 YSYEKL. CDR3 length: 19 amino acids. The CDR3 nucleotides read TGCGCCAGCAGCCAATACGGGACAGGGAGACCCTCTGGGGCCAACGTCCTGACTTTC. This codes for CASSQYGTGRPSGANVLTF.

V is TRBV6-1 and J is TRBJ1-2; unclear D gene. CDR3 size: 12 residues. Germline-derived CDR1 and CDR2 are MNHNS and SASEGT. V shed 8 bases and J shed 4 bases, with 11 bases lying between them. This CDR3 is CASGTNGYGYTF. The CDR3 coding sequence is TGTGCCAGCGGTACAAACGGCTATGGCTACACCTTC.

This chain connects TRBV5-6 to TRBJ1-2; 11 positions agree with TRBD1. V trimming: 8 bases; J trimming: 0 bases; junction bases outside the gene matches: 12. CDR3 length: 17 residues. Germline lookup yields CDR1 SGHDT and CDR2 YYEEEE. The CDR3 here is CASQIAGQGVPNYGYTF. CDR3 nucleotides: TGTGCCAGTCAGATAGCGGGACAGGGGGTCCCTAACTATGGCTACACCTTC.

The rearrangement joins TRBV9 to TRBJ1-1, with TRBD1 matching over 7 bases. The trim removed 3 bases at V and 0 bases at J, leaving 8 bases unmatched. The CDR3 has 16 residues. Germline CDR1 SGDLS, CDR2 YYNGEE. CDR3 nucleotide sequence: TGTGCCAGCAGCGGACGGGACAGCATCATGAACACTGAAGCTTTCTTT. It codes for CASSGRDSIMNTEAFF.

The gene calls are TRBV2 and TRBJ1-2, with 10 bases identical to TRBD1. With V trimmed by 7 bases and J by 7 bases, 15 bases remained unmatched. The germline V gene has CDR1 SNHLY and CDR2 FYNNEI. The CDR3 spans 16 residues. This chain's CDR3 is CASIWDRGPGRGGYTF. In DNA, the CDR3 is TGTGCCAGCATTTGGGACAGGGGTCCCGGTCGGGGTGGCTACACCTTC. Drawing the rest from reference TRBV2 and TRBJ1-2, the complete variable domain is EPEVTQTPSHQVTQMGQEVILRCVPISNHLYFYWYRQILGQKVEFLVSFYNNEISEKSEIFDDQFSVERPDGSNFTLKIRSTKLEDSAMYFCASIWDRGPGRGGYTFGSGTRLTVV.

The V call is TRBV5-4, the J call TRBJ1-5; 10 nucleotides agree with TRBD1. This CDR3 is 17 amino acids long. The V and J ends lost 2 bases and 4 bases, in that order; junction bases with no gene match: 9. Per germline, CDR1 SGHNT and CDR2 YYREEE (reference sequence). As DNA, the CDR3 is TGTGCCAGCAGCTTATCGACAGGGGGCCGGTCAAATCAGCCCCAGCATTTT. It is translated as CASSLSTGGRSNQPQHF.

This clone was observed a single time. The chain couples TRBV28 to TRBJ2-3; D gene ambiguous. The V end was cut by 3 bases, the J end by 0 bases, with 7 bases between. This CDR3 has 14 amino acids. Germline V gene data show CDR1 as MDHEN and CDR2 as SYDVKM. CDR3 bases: TGTGCCAGCAGTTTGAGTGCTAGCACAGATACGCAGTATTTT. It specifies CASSLSASTDTQYF.

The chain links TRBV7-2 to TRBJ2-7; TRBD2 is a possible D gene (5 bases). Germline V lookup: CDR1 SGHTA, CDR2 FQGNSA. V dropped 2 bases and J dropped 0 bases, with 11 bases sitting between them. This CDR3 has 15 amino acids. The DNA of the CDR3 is TGTGCCAGCAGCTTACCCGCGGGTAGCTCCTACGAGCAGTACTTC. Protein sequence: CASSLPAGSSYEQYF.